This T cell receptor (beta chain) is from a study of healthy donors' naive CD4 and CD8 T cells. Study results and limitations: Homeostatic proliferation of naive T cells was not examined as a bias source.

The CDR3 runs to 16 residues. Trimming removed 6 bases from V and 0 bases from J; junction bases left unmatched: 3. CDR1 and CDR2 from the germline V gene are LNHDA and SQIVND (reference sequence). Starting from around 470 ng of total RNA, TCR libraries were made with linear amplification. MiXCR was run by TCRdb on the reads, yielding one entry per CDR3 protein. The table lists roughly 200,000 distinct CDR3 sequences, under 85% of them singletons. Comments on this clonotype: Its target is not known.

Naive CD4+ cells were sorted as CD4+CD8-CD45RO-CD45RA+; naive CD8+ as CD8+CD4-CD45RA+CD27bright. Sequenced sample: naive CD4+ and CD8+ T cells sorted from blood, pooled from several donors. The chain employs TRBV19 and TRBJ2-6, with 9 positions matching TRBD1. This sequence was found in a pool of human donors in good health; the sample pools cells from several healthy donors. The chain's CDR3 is CASRDRGGSGANVLTF. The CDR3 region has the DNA TGTGCCAGTAGGGACAGGGGAGGCTCTGGGGCCAACGTCCTGACTTTC.